The 10 T cell receptor beta chains reported below all come from one sample, sequenced in a study of identical twins. TCRdb re-analysed the 5' RACE reads in MiXCR, keeping a single row per CDR3 protein. The sample gives around 530,000 distinct CDR3 sequences, roughly 15% of which show up once; 0.35% to 0.45% is in the top ten. The same sample was also studied in work on yellow fever vaccine responses in identical twins.

The sample comprised CD4+ T cells sorted from blood. Every receptor here comes from a woman in her late teens or twenties in good health.

This clonotype was detected only a few times. The chain couples TRBV10-3 to TRBJ2-2; 10 bases are a match to TRBD2. The V gene's germline CDR1 is ENHRY and CDR2 SYGVKD. The CDR3 covers 12 residues. Unmatched junction bases numbered 2, after V lost 10 bases and J lost 6 bases. This chain's CDR3 is CATSGGPGELFF. The DNA of the CDR3 is TGTGCCACTAGCGGGGGCCCCGGGGAGCTGTTTTTT.

This clonotype has only a few counts. The V gene is TRBV15, the J gene TRBJ2-3; TRBD2 agrees at 8 bases. After removal of 4 bases from V and 1 base from J, the junction contained 4 bases not matched to a gene. CDR3 length: 15 residues. Looked up from germline, CDR1 is LNHNV and CDR2 is YYDKDF (reference sequence). Written as DNA, the CDR3 is TGTGCCACCAGCAAACCACTAGCGGGCACAGATACGCAGTATTTT. The encoded protein is CATSKPLAGTDTQYF.

The V gene is TRBV15, the J gene TRBJ2-1; 10 bases map to TRBD2. Germline V CDR1 and CDR2: LNHNV, YYDKDF (reference sequence). CDR3 length equals 17 residues. V shed 1 base, J shed 6 bases, and the junction held 9 bases outside the gene matches. In DNA form, the CDR3 reads TGTGCCACCAGCAGAGGGGACCTAGCGGGAGTGGGCAATGAGCAGTTCTTC. Protein product: CATSRGDLAGVGNEQFF.

This clonotype appeared a few times. This chain links TRBV24-1 with TRBJ2-1, with D unresolved. V lost 0 bases to trimming and J lost 4 bases, with 6 bases between them. The CDR3 runs 14 residues. Germline CDR1 KGHDR, CDR2 SFDVKD. DNA for the CDR3: TGTGCCACCAGTGATTTGCAAGCTTACAATGAGCAGTTCTTC. Translated, it gives CATSDLQAYNEQFF.

The J gene is TRBJ2-7, the V gene TRBV27; 7 bases align to TRBD2. The junction had 11 bases not matched to a gene; V was cut back by 7 bases and J by 2 bases. Looked up from germline, CDR1 is MNHEY and CDR2 is SMNVEV (reference sequence). The CDR3 has 15 residues. The CDR3 region is CASTSGRGSTYEQYF. In DNA form, the CDR3 reads TGTGCCAGCACCTCTGGGCGCGGGAGCACCTACGAGCAGTACTTC.

This clonotype was observed a handful of times. The CDR3 DNA reads as TGTGCCAGCAGCTTAGCGTCTAGCGGGGAAACAGATACGCAGTATTTT. This gives the protein CASSLASSGETDTQYF. The chain uses TRBV7-9 and TRBJ2-3, with TRBD2 matching 9 bases. There are 16 residues in the CDR3. Germline CDR1 SEHNR, CDR2 FQNEAQ (reference sequence). Unmatched junction bases numbered 4, after V lost 0 bases and J lost 3 bases.

The sample holds many counts of this clonotype. V is TRBV29-1 and J is TRBJ2-7; TRBD2 matches at 7 bases. Per germline, CDR1 SQVTM and CDR2 ANQGSEA. This CDR3 has 14 amino acids. V lost 6 bases to trimming and J lost 2 bases; unmatched junction nucleotides: 10. The CDR3 is CSVRLGGRTYEQYF. CDR3 bases: TGCAGCGTCCGACTTGGCGGGAGAACCTACGAGCAGTACTTC.

This clonotype has just a few counts. The chain couples TRBV6-1 to TRBJ1-2; D gene ambiguous. This CDR3 has 14 amino acids. CDR1 MNHNS and CDR2 SASEGT come from the germline V gene. The V and J ends lost 7 bases and 2 bases respectively, with 14 bases between them. In DNA, the CDR3 is TGTGCCAGCAACTCCCCCCCGGGGAACTATGGCTACACCTTC. Protein product: CASNSPPGNYGYTF.

This clonotype showed up just a few times. The chain links TRBV5-1 to TRBJ2-1; TRBD2 is a possible D gene (6 bases). V lost 0 bases and J lost 10, with 11 bases in between. Germline V CDR1 and CDR2: SGHRS, YFSETQ. The CDR3 is made up of 13 amino acids. The CDR3 reads CASSLGWGGEQFF. The CDR3 nucleotides are TGCGCCAGCAGCTTGGGTTGGGGAGGAGAGCAGTTCTTC.

This sequence joins TRBV14 and TRBJ2-5; TRBD2 matches 9 bases. This CDR3 is built from 17 residues. Germline CDR1 SGHDN, CDR2 FVKESK. The junction had 12 bases not matched to a gene; V was cut back by 2 bases and J by 5 bases. The CDR3 is CASSQNKAGGARETQYF. The CDR3 DNA follows: TGTGCCAGCAGCCAAAATAAAGCGGGGGGAGCACGGGAGACCCAGTACTTC.